The rows below give T cell receptor beta chains drawn from one sample of a study of regulatory T cells in long-lasting Graves disease. MiXCR was run by TCRdb on the multiplex PCR reads, yielding one entry per CDR3 protein. The sample consists of approximately 440,000 distinct CDR3 sequences, 15% to 20% of them appearing once. The same sample was also used in a study of T cells in Graves' hyperthyroidism and ophthalmopathy.

The material sequenced was peripheral blood mononuclear cells (PBMCs), taken at new diagnosis, from a patient treated with antithyroid drugs. These TCRs come from a man in his forties or fifties with Graves disease. Both conserved end residues are part of each CDR3. A D gene is named only where the DNA matches it firmly. Clone size is stated in some rows and not others, as once, few, many or a class when expanded.

clone_size,v_call,d_call,j_call,cdr3_nt,cdr3_aa
.,TRBV7-3,TRBD2,TRBJ2-3,TGTGCCAGCAGCCTTTCTAGCGGGACGCAGTATTTT,CASSLSSGTQYF
.,TRBV18,TRBD1,TRBJ2-2,TGTGCCAGCTCACCTTCGGACAGGGTTGCCGGGGAGCTGTTTTTT,CASSPSDRVAGELFF
.,TRBV4-1,.,TRBJ2-1,TGCGCCAGCAGCCAAATTGGACAATACAATGAGCAGTTCTTC,CASSQIGQYNEQFF
few,TRBV6-1,.,TRBJ2-2,TGTGCCAGCAGAGCCGGGGTATTCGCCGGGGAGCTGTTTTTT,CASRAGVFAGELFF
many,TRBV2,TRBD2,TRBJ2-1,TGTGCCAGCAGCGGCCAGAGGACTAGCCGGGACAATGAGCAGTTCTTC,CASSGQRTSRDNEQFF
many,TRBV2,.,TRBJ2-1,TGTGCCAGCAAAAAGGGGCGAGACAATGAGCAGTTCTTC,CASKKGRDNEQFF
many,TRBV7-2,.,TRBJ2-7,TGTGCCAGCAGCTTGGGTAACGGGTTCCTCGAGCAGTACTTC,CASSLGNGFLEQYF
.,TRBV28,.,TRBJ1-5,TGTGCCAGCAGTTTTTATCGGGCGGGAGGCAATCGGCCCCAGCATTTT,CASSFYRAGGNRPQHF
few,TRBV25-1,TRBD2,TRBJ2-3,TGTGCCAGCAGTGATCCCGGGAGGAGCACAGATACGCAGTATTTT,CASSDPGRSTDTQYF
many,TRBV7-9,.,TRBJ2-5,TGTGCCAGCAGCTTAGGAGGTTCGGCGACCCAGTACTTC,CASSLGGSATQYF
many,TRBV2,TRBD2,TRBJ2-1,TGTGCCAGCGCCCCCCGCCTAGCGGGAGGTAATGAGCAGTTCTTC,CASAPRLAGGNEQFF
many,TRBV18,.,TRBJ2-5,TGTGCCAGCTCACACGGGTCATCGGAGACCCAGTACTTC,CASSHGSSETQYF
many,TRBV2,.,TRBJ1-2,TGTGCCAGCAGTCTTGAACCAGGGCCAAACTATGGCTACACCTTC,CASSLEPGPNYGYTF
many,TRBV15,.,TRBJ2-3,TGTGCCACCAGCAGAGAACCCGCCCGCTCCTATACGCAGTATTTT,CATSREPARSYTQYF
many,TRBV27,.,TRBJ1-2,TGTGCCAGCAGTTTCCCAGGAGGGTATGGCTACACCTTC,CASSFPGGYGYTF
few,TRBV6-1,.,TRBJ2-1,TGTGCCAGCAGGGCCCGACAGGCCAACAATGAGCAGTTCTTC,CASRARQANNEQFF
many,TRBV5-1,.,TRBJ1-2,TGCGCCAGCAGCTTGGAAATAGGGATTAATGGCTACACCTTC,CASSLEIGINGYTF
many,TRBV6-1,TRBD2,TRBJ2-7,TGTGCCAGCAGACCCTACGGTCTGGGGGGGGGGAAAGAGCAGTACTTC,CASRPYGLGGGKEQYF